Shown below are 6 T cell receptor beta chains from a single sample sequenced in a study of T cells after yellow fever vaccination. TCRdb itself ran the 5' RACE reads through MiXCR, one entry per CDR3 protein. The data hold fewer than 350,000 distinct CDR3 sequences, with 7.5% to 9% observed a single time. The source was PBMCs, collected on the day of the first yellow fever vaccination. Receptor source: a man aged 18-30 years who received the YFV17D yellow fever vaccine.

The chain carries TRBV12-3 or TRBV12-4 and TRBJ2-5; 10 nucleotides line up with TRBD2. The junction had 7 bases not matched to a gene; V was cut back by 7 bases and J by 2 bases. The CDR3 consists of 15 residues. CDR3 residues: CASKIAGGVQETQYF. CDR3 DNA sequence: TGTGCCAGCAAAATAGCGGGGGGAGTTCAAGAGACCCAGTACTTC.

The V gene is TRBV6-2 or TRBV6-3, the J gene TRBJ2-5, with D possibly being TRBD2 (6 bases). V lost 0 bases and J lost 6, with 11 bases in between. The germline CDR1 and CDR2 sequences are MNHEY and SVGEGT. The CDR3 has 14 amino acids. The CDR3 sequence is CASSYSTGVQTQYF. Here the CDR3 DNA reads TGTGCCAGCAGTTACTCGACGGGGGTGCAGACCCAGTACTTC.

This clonotype appeared a few times. V and J are TRBV5-4 and TRBJ2-3, with 11 nucleotides matching TRBD2. Germline V gene sequence: CDR1 SGHNT, CDR2 YYREEE (reference sequence). This CDR3 contains 15 residues. V was pared by 4 bases and J by 1 base, with 2 bases of the junction left unmatched. CDR3 bases: TGTGCCAGCAGCAAGGGACTAGCGGGCACAGATACGCAGTATTTT. Residues: CASSKGLAGTDTQYF. The complete variable domain, with remaining parts taken from reference TRBV5-4 and TRBJ2-3, reads ETGVTQSPTHLIKTRGQQVTLRCSSQSGHNTVSWYQQALGQGPQFIFQYYREEENGRGNFPPRFSGLQFPNYSSELNVNALELDDSALYLCASSKGLAGTDTQYFGPGTRLTVL.

This clonotype came up a few times. V is TRBV28 and J is TRBJ1-4; 12 bases line up with TRBD1. The J segment lost 2 bases and the V segment lost 7 bases, leaving 2 bases of the junction unmatched. The germline V gene has CDR1 MDHEN and CDR2 SYDVKM. This CDR3 spans 15 amino acids. The CDR3 bases are TGTGCCAGCAAAGGGACAGGGGGCACTAATGAAAAACTGTTTTTT. This translates into CASKGTGGTNEKLFF.

In this sample, this clonotype turned up a few times. This sequence joins TRBV30 and TRBJ2-7, with 8 bases matching TRBD1. Germline V gene data show CDR1 as GTSNPN and CDR2 as SVGIG (reference sequence). There are 14 residues in the CDR3. The J segment lost 7 bases and the V segment lost 2 bases, leaving 10 bases of the junction unmatched. CDR3 DNA: TGTGCCTGGAGTTCCGCAGGGGGCTCGGGTGAGCAGTACTTC. Translation: CAWSSAGGSGEQYF.

This clonotype was counted many times. The rearrangement links TRBV29-1 to TRBJ2-5; TRBD1 is a possible D gene (5 bases). Germline-derived CDR1 and CDR2 are SQVTM and ANQGSEA. V dropped 4 bases and J dropped 0 bases, with 6 bases sitting between them. The CDR3 is made up of 12 amino acids. As DNA, the CDR3 is TGCAGCGTTGGACAGCACCAAGAGACCCAGTACTTC. It translates to CSVGQHQETQYF.